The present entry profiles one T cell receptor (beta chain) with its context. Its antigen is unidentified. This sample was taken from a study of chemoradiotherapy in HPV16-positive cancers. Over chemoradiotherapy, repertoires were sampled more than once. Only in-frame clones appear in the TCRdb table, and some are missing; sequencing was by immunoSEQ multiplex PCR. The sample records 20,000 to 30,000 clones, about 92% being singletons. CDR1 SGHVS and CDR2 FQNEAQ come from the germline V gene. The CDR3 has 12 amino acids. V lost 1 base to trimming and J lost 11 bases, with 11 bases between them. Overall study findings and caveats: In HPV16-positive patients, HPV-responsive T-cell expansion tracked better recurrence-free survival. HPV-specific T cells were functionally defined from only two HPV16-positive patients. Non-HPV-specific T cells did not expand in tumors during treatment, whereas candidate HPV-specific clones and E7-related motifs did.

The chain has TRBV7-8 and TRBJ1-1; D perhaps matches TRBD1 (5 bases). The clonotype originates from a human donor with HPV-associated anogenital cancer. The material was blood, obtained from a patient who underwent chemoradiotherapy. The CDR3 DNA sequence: TGTGCCAGCAGCTTAGATACAGGCCGCGCTTTCTTT. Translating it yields CASSLDTGRAFF.